This T cell receptor beta chain emerged from a study of blood T cells in healthy people across ages. Study-wide points: It was not possible, with unsorted PBMCs, to conclusively compare naive and antigen-experienced cells.

Of note for this clonotype: As yet, its antigen is unknown.

For the second PCR, which ran for about 6 to 12 cycles, a sample-barcoded 5' primer and a J-beta primer mix were used. TCRdb redid the calling of the 5' RACE reads with MiXCR, one entry per CDR3 protein. The sample lists about 1.6 million distinct CDR3 sequences, 34% occurring once. Individuals who donated were healthy Caucasians from Russia aged roughly 6 to 95. The ends lost 2 bases at V and 2 bases at J; junction bases unmatched: 5. Germline lookup yields CDR1 DFQATT and CDR2 SNEGSKA (reference sequence). The CDR3 is made up of 15 amino acids. V gene TRBV20-1 combines with J gene TRBJ2-3, with 9 bases identical to TRBD2. This sequence was found in a woman aged 25 to 45 in good health. The sample consisted of blood. CDR3: CSARILAGYTDTQYF. CDR3 in DNA: TGCAGTGCTAGAATTCTAGCGGGGTACACAGATACGCAGTATTTT.